Listed below are T cell receptor beta chains from one sample, sequenced in a study of shared clonotypes between healthy human individuals. The assay was immunoSEQ multiplex PCR, and TCRdb's table has in-frame clones only and misses some. The sample lists a few million clones, 80% to 95% occurring once. The sequenced sample was naive CD4+ T cells from PBMCs. These receptors all stem from a man aged 18 to 30 in good health. Some clones in this sample may be carry-over from other donors' samples. Both conserved end residues are part of each CDR3. D genes are given only for firm matches.

v_gene,d_gene,CDR3aa
TRBV28,NA,CASRLSGQHGYGYTF
TRBV28,NA,CASSPAGSKGNTIYF
TRBV21-1,NA,CASSTPSPSQETQYF
TRBV2,NA,CASSRNTETDTQYF
TRBV6-6,NA,CASKENTEAFF
TRBV5-5,TRBD1,CASSWDRAFYGYTF
TRBV21-1,NA,CASRTGLAGESYNEQFF
TRBV28,NA,CASSQIAPHEQFF
TRBV29-1,TRBD1,CSLNRDRGVPEAFF
TRBV15,TRBD1,CATSREQGAVTGELFF
TRBV9,TRBD2,CASSPRGRVYNEQFF
TRBV9,NA,CASSVYVDTEAFF
TRBV10-1,TRBD1,CASRADRGATGELFF
TRBV19,NA,CASNTGTNAETQYF
TRBV5-1,TRBD2,CASSSGLAGARYQETQYF
TRBV7-3,NA,CASSRMDSTGELFF
TRBV5-4,TRBD2,CASSLGTSGTLFTGELFF
TRBV9,NA,CASSRELGEQFF
TRBV7-6,TRBD2,CASSFTAAGDAETQYF
TRBV27,NA,CASSLRGVIGYTF
TRBV6-5,NA,CASSSGGLAKNIQYF
TRBV10-3,NA,CAISEAGGTEAFF
TRBV9,TRBD1,CASSESRDRLSNTGELFF
TRBV27,TRBD2,CASRDISGRSNEQFF
TRBV28,NA,CASRWRNQPQHF
TRBV9,NA,CASSPRGAGSTDTQYF
TRBV19,TRBD1,CAAGQGYTEAFF
TRBV5-1,NA,CASSLGGREGRSYEQYF
TRBV4-1,TRBD2,CASSPHSSALRGGRASEQFF
TRBV5-6,NA,CASSPPAGTKNIQYF
TRBV2,NA,CASSKGLVNTEAFF
TRBV14,TRBD1,CASSQEFSGGRGYTF
TRBV4-1,NA,CASSRGASTDTQYF
TRBV9,NA,CASSPSPRQETQYF
TRBV11-3,TRBD2,CASSPGLAGVWETQYF
TRBV29-1,NA,CSAEAVLGLETQYF
TRBV28,TRBD1,CASSYTGAPYGYTF
TRBV7-6,NA,CASSLAAQGMLSGNTIYF
TRBV5-1,NA,CASSQGEGGYTF
TRBV7-3,NA,CASSLRRSIAVYNEQFF
TRBV7-3,TRBD1,CASSSNVVARKGADSNQPQHF
TRBV5-6,TRBD1,CASSLGQGYYEQYF
TRBV7-9,TRBD1,CASSYYLGQGAGAQHF
TRBV5-1,TRBD2,CASSTQTSGSHEQYF
TRBV11-2,NA,CASSPALYNEQFF
TRBV29-1,TRBD1,CSGAGQEETQYF
TRBV5-1,NA,CASSPVINEQFF
TRBV27,TRBD2,CASSGRGVTDTQYF
TRBV15,NA,CATSRKDGVHTIYF
TRBV7-7,NA,CASSPSTWGDTQYF
TRBV7-9,NA,CASSWGHPSYNEQFF
TRBV18,NA,CASSPSRGRLANTEAFF
TRBV5-4,NA,CASSLVGGETQYF
TRBV5-5,TRBD1,CATKGQGIGYTF
TRBV19,NA,CASSIWGSRETQYF